The T cell receptor (beta chain) under discussion was sequenced for a study of CD8 T cells in ankylosing spondylitis. Findings and limits, study-wide: In the blood and synovial fluid of reactive arthritis, some motif variants had been previously reported. The authors reported significant enrichment of disease-linked clones in matched ankylosing spondylitis synovial fluid.

A single record per CDR3 protein comes from TCRdb applying MiXCR to the 5' RACE reads. The sample lists approximately 100,000 distinct CDR3 sequences, about 8.3% seen once, with approximately 9.7% in the top ten. As regards this clonotype: Antigen unknown. A much larger clone lies one base from this, so it may be a read error.

The TCR comes from a male donor with ankylosing spondylitis or in good health (not recorded which). Sequenced input: blood, either unsorted or a sorted T cell fraction (not recorded which).

CDR3 residues: CATSWGGGVGNQPQHF. DNA of the CDR3: TGTGCCACCAGCTGGGGGGGCGGGGTAGGCAATCAGCCCCAGCATTTT. V is TRBV15 and J is TRBJ1-5, with D possibly TRBD1 on 6 matching bases. The germline CDR1 and CDR2 sequences are LNHNV and YYDKDF (reference sequence). The CDR3 consists of 16 residues. V lost 5 bases, J lost 2 bases, and 16 bases lay in between.